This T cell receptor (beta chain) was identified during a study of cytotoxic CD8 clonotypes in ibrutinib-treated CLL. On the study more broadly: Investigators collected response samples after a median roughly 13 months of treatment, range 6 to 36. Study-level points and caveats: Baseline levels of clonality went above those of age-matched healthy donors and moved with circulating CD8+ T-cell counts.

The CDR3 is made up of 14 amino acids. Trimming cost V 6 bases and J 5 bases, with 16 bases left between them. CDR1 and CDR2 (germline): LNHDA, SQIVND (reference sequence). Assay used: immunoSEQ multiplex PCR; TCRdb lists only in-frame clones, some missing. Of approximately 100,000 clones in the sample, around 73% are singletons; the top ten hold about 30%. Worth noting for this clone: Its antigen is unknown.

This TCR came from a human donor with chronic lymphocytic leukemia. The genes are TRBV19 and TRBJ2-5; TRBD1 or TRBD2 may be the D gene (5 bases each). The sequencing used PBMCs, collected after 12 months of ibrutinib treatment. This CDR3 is CASRGTATGETQYF. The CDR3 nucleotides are TGTGCCAGTAGGGGGACGGCGACGGGGGAGACCCAGTACTTC.